The TCR beta chain described here comes from a study of T-cell reconstitution after alpha-beta-depleted transplantation in children. Preparation of the TCRbeta library was carried out with unique molecular identifiers. TCRdb redid the calling of the PCR reads with MiXCR, one entry per CDR3 protein. Among hundreds of thousands of distinct CDR3 sequences listed, about 31% were seen once. Looked up from germline, CDR1 is SGHDN and CDR2 is FVKESK. This CDR3 has 16 amino acids. Trimming shortened V by 4 bases and J by 0 bases, and 14 bases separated the two germline ends. The sequences come from PBMCs from the stem cell graft donor, collected from the stem cell graft. This chain uses TRBV14 with TRBJ2-3; tentative D call: TRBD1 (5 bases). The clonotype originates from a human donor who donated a stem cell graft to a child with aplastic anemia. CDR3 nucleotides: TGTGCCAGCAGCCCAGAGACAGTTAAGAGCACAGATACGCAGTATTTT. Translated: CASSPETVKSTDTQYF. The full variable domain, completed using reference TRBV14 and TRBJ2-3, is EAGVTQFPSHSVIEKGQTVTLRCDPISGHDNLYWYRRVMGKEIKFLLHFVKESKQDESGMPNNRFLAERTGGTYSTLKVQPAELEDSGVYFCASSPETVKSTDTQYFGPGTRLTVL.